This TCR beta chain was sequenced for a study of shared clonotypes between healthy human individuals (dated by TCRdb to the early 2020s). For the wider study: A couple of women and a few men aged 18 to 49 years were included in the cohort. Between about 0.94 and 8.9 billion PBMCs per donor were obtained by leukapheresis. To increase sequencing depth and limit assay-specific biases, TCR repertoire library preparation and sequencing were carried out by different laboratories using diverse techniques. For each donor, three plates each were used for CD4 naive and CD4 memory, two plates were used for CD8 naive, and one plate was used for CD8 memory. To estimate repertoire size and how much clonotype sharing occurs between individuals, the study deeply sequenced the blood TCR repertoires of about 5 healthy adults. Beyond this particular receptor, the publication reports: When a few donors were compared, the shared fraction of clonotypes was about 5.4% for naive CD4, 3.5% to 4% for naive CD8, 2.3% for memory CD4, and 0.35% to 0.5% for memory CD8. Clonotypes shared by all four sorted-subset donors showed higher generation probabilities than non-shared clonotypes. Estimated clonotype richness was generally larger for naive than for memory subsets. The small number of donors limited the genetic and exposure-history diversity represented. Pairwise subsampling indicated that sequencing depth was expected to affect the degree of clonotype sharing among donors. Sampling was limited to blood, and TCR repertoires in tissue likely differ from TCR repertoires in blood. Incomplete sequencing was indicated by rarefaction of sorted-subset datasets, despite the large sequencing depth.

About this clone itself: The antigen it binds to is not known. The record has no base qualities; no much larger clone is one base away.

Donors were healthy HIV-negative adults with no recently reported acute infections or vaccinations. Every donor was a Caucasian adult living in Nashville, Tennessee, USA. CD8 memory samples combined magnetically selected CD45RO+ cells with CCR7-negative CD45RA+ effector memory (TemRA) cells. Blood was collected by leukapheresis, and PBMCs were isolated by Ficoll-Histopaque density gradient centrifugation and then cryopreserved in liquid nitrogen vapor phase. Analytical flow cytometry was used to check the purity and quantity of each magnetically sorted T cell population. Genomic DNA was isolated from every sorted fraction and measured by UV absorbance on a Nanodrop 2000c. V is clipped by 4 bases and J by 2 bases, and the sequence between their germline boundaries is 6 bases long. The CDR3 sequence holds 14 residues, the cysteine and phenylalanine included. Of the read, only the CDR3 DNA is kept; its 42 bases are in frame from base 1. As encoded in the germline V gene, CDR1 is MNHEY while CDR2 is SVGAGI.

Using the deep immunoSEQ assay, multiplex PCR amplified TCR CDR3 regions from genomic DNA. Genomic DNA extracted from each cell subset was distributed evenly over all wells of several immunoSEQ 96-well plates, and each plate served as one replicate. For sorted subsets, each replicate PCR was loaded with around 200 ng genomic DNA, equivalent to about 30,000 T cell genomes. Purified libraries were measured with a Qubit 3.0 fluorometer, size-checked on a Bioanalyzer 2100, and measured again with the KAPA Library Quantification kit. Every immunoSEQ 96-well plate was sequenced on a dedicated single-read 150-cycle Illumina NextSeq 550 flow cell. Regarding the original processing steps: Because the immunoSEQ output included only junctional sequences and no quality scores, the filtering could not be the same as the filtering used for full-length reads. Sequences were annotated with PyIR, a Python wrapper for IgBLAST v1.9, and V/J genes and CDR3 were assigned using IMGT germline references. Any read was removed if the V/J assignment was weak (E-value above 1e-6), the CDR3 was missing, or the read contained stop codons, out-of-frame junctions, or ambiguous translated residues. V3J clonotypes were defined as sequences sharing an identical inferred V gene, J gene, and CDR3 amino acid sequence. Percentage overlap between repertoires was calculated by dividing the number of shared unique clonotypes by the size of the smaller repertoire. RTK rarefaction, the Chao1 estimator, and Recon v2.1 estimates of unobserved clonotypes were used to assess repertoire richness. Generation probabilities were computed with OLGA for all TCRbeta clonotypes obtained by the gDNA method from a few donors. This immuneACCESS table, as held by TCRdb, lists in-frame sequences with V and J called but not all clones. Of the missing ones, under half trace to an unresolved V gene in checked studies; the others have no known cause. That table gives V, J and clone size, and the DNA gave D and trimming. The sample table shows over 300,000 clones, and around 87% are seen once. Jointly, the top ten make up around 15% of the sample.

Sequenced sample: memory CD8+ T cells sorted from blood. According to the study, the label for this sample's cell subset or site signals: CD45RO+ cells pooled with CCR7-negative TemRA cells. The TCR was taken from a man aged 18-30 years in good health. The chain uses TRBV6-5 and TRBJ2-6; the D gene assignment is perhaps TRBD1 or TRBD2, with each matching 5 bases. The nucleotide sequence reads as follows: TGTGCCAGCAGTTGGGACGCTGGGGCCAACGTCCTGACTTTC. This translates into CASSWDAGANVLTF.